Sequencing of this TCR beta chain was carried out in a study of blood T cell repertoires in COVID-19. The CDR3 totals 17 residues. Between the trimmed V and J ends, which lost 1 base and 1 base, there was a span of 16 bases. Germline values: CDR1 LNHNV, CDR2 YYDKDF (reference sequence). Generated by immunoSEQ multiplex PCR, the TCRdb table keeps only in-frame clones and is missing some. The table has more than 150,000 clones, 80% to 90% seen once; the top ten hold approximately 12%. This clone was counted a single time. The rearrangement joins TRBV15 to TRBJ2-5, with D maybe TRBD1 (6 bases). This TCR was sampled from a woman of 80 years or more with COVID-19, enrolled during active disease. Sequencing was carried out using peripheral blood. Here the CDR3 reads CATSRVHTGWGQETQYF. The CDR3 nucleotides read TGTGCCACCAGCAGAGTTCACACAGGGTGGGGCCAAGAGACCCAGTACTTC.